This TCR beta chain was captured in a study of cytomegalovirus exposure and HLA in healthy donors. Notes on the study in general: Reported findings show TCR beta sequences accurately forecast HLA-A and HLA-B alleles in most subjects. The investigators catalogued 164 TCR beta chains as cytomegalovirus-associated.

As concerns this clone: Antigen: not known.

Both 60 Vbeta primers and 13 Jbeta primers went into the PCR. The data were produced by immunoSEQ multiplex PCR, yet TCRdb's version contains in-frame clones alone and is incomplete. The listing records 150,000 to 200,000 clones. The sequenced sample consisted of PBMCs. This clonotype originated in a woman aged 60-70 years in good health and CMV-seronegative.

CDR3 amino acids: CASSAQGGSNQPQHF. DNA for the CDR3: TGTGCCAGCAGTGCACAGGGGGGGAGCAATCAGCCCCAGCATTTT. This chain joins TRBV2 and TRBJ1-5; 8 bases are shared with TRBD1. There are 15 residues in the CDR3. Germline V gene sequence: CDR1 SNHLY, CDR2 FYNNEI. With V trimmed by 4 bases and J by 1 base, 3 bases remained unmatched.